The 3 T cell receptor beta chains below come from one sample, sequenced in a study of blood T cells in healthy people across ages. Primers used in a second PCR of about 6 to 12 cycles were a sample-barcoded 5' primer and a J-beta primer mix. TCRdb reprocessed the 5' RACE reads via MiXCR and lists one record per CDR3 protein. The table has over a million distinct CDR3 sequences, approximately 42% seen once. Sequenced: blood. All receptors derive from a woman between 18 and 29 years old in good health.

The chain recombines TRBV2 with TRBJ2-7; D uncertain. Deletions cut 2 bases from V and 7 bases from J, with 12 bases between. CDR3 length: 13 amino acids. Germline CDR1 and CDR2: SNHLY and FYNNEI. CDR3: CASSERRVHEQYF. Here the CDR3 DNA reads TGTGCCAGCAGTGAACGAAGGGTCCATGAGCAGTACTTC.

This clonotype was detected only a few times. This chain links TRBV29-1 with TRBJ2-7; 7 positions agree with TRBD1. The CDR3 runs 13 residues. Per germline, CDR1 SQVTM and CDR2 ANQGSEA. V lost 7 bases and J lost 4; bases outside the gene matches: 10. The DNA of the CDR3 is TGCAGCGCGGAGACAGGGTCAGGGTACGAGCAGTACTTC. Protein sequence: CSAETGSGYEQYF.

V is TRBV20-1 and J is TRBJ1-6; D uncertain. Germline CDR1 is DFQATT and CDR2 is SNEGSKA (reference sequence). The CDR3 length is 12 residues. Between the trimmed V and J ends, which lost 3 bases and 9 bases, there was a span of 9 bases. CDR3 DNA sequence: TGCAGTGCTAGGGCCCGAACTTCACCCCTCCACTTT. It codes for CSARARTSPLHF.